This T cell receptor (beta chain) appears in the sequencing data of a study of blood T cells in healthy people across ages. Study in general: Per two T cells, about one barcoded beta molecule was captured through template switching.

V was cut by 4 bases and J by 2 bases, with 15 bases left in between. Germline V gene lookup returns CDR1 LGHDT and CDR2 YNNKEL (reference sequence). This CDR3 is built from 15 residues. The authors ran a second PCR of roughly 6 to 11 cycles using a sample-barcoded 5' primer and a J-beta primer mix. One entry per CDR3 protein, called by TCRdb with MiXCR from the 5' RACE reads. The data contain around 1,500,000 distinct CDR3 sequences, roughly 40% of them seen just once; the ten biggest clones take up roughly 7.9%. PBMCs, at least 6 million per sample, were isolated. A minimum of 6 micrograms of total RNA was extracted per sample.

What was sequenced was blood. The chain links TRBV3-1 to TRBJ2-7; no definite D call. The sequence was obtained from a woman aged 18-35 years in good health. DNA of the CDR3: TGTGCCAGCAGCCTAAGGGTTCCCAGTGCCTACGAGCAGTACTTC. It encodes CASSLRVPSAYEQYF.